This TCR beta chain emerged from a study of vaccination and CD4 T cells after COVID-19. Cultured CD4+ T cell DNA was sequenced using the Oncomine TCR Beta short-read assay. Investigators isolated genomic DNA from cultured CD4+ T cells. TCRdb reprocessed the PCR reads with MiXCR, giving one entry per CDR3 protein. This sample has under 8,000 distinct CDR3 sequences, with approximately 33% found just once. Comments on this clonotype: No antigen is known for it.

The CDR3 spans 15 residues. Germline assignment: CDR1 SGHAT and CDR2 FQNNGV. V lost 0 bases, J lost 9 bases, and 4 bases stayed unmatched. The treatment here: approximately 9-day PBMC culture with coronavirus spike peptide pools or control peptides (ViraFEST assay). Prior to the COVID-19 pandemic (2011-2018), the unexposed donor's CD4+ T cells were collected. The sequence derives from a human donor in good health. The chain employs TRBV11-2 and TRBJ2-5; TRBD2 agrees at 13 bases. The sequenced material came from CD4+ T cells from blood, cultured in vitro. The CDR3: CASSLEGLAGFPQYF. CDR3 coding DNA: TGTGCCAGCAGCTTAGAGGGACTAGCGGGGTTCCCCCAGTACTTC.